This TCR beta chain derives from a study of T cells in Graves' hyperthyroidism and ophthalmopathy. Study conclusions and caveats: It was a median approximately 6 months before onset that the model predicted ophthalmopathy.

This CDR3 contains 10 residues. Germline V CDR1 and CDR2: SQVTM, ANQGSEA. V dropped 8 bases and J dropped 11 bases, with 10 bases sitting between them. Of note for this clonotype: Its specificity is unknown.

Amplified regions were TCR beta CDR3 sequences from RNA transcripts. The HTBI primer set drove a first-round RT-PCR of the TCR CDR3. TCRdb reanalysed the multiplex PCR reads using MiXCR and keeps one entry per CDR3 protein. The profile shows about 700,000 distinct CDR3 sequences, about 45% of them singletons. V is TRBV29-1 and J is TRBJ1-6; no definite D call. Sequencing was done on a sample of peripheral blood or thyroid tissue (not recorded which). The receptor's source is an adult man with Graves' disease, either hyperthyroidism or ophthalmopathy (not recorded which). The CDR3 protein is CSLITPPLHF. Written as DNA, the CDR3 is TGCAGCCTCATAACGCCACCCCTCCACTTT.